Each of the 5 T cell receptor beta chains below was sequenced from the same sample in a study of CD8 T cells in ankylosing spondylitis. TCRdb passed the 5' RACE reads through MiXCR, listing each CDR3 protein once. This table has 200,000 to 300,000 distinct CDR3 sequences, over 30% appearing once. Input material: blood, either unsorted or a sorted T cell fraction (not recorded which). The receptors were gathered from a male donor with ankylosing spondylitis or in good health (not recorded which).

V is TRBV20-1 and J is TRBJ2-1, with 7 bases identical to TRBD2. This CDR3 has 17 residues. The V gene end was trimmed by 0 bases and the J gene end by 5 bases; junction bases not matched to a gene: 13. Germline V gene sequence: CDR1 DFQATT, CDR2 SNEGSKA (reference sequence). The CDR3 here is CSARDRWGEGGHNEQFF. The CDR3 DNA sequence: TGCAGTGCTAGAGATAGATGGGGGGAGGGAGGCCACAATGAGCAGTTCTTC.

In its sample, this clonotype was seen a few times. This chain uses TRBV10-3 with TRBJ1-5; weak D call: TRBD1 (5 bases). V dropped 9 bases and J dropped 1 base, with 10 bases sitting between them. Germline CDR1 is ENHRY and CDR2 is SYGVKD. This CDR3 contains 13 residues. DNA of the CDR3: TGTGCCATGGCGGGGGACAGCAATCAGCCCCAGCATTTT. Its translation: CAMAGDSNQPQHF.

The chain employs TRBV12-3 or TRBV12-4 and TRBJ2-5; weak D call: TRBD1 (6 bases). The CDR3 is 14 residues long. V was clipped by 6 bases and J by 0 bases, with 11 bases between them. The DNA for the CDR3 is TGTGCCAGCAGGTACACAGGGCACCAAGAGACCCAGTACTTC. Amino acid sequence: CASRYTGHQETQYF.

This rearrangement joins TRBV10-3 to TRBJ2-7; no clear D gene. The CDR3 spans 12 residues. Germline values: CDR1 ENHRY, CDR2 SYGVKD. Between the trimmed V and J ends, which lost 6 bases and 2 bases, there was a span of 8 bases. The CDR3 bases are TGTGCCATCAGCCAGGAAGCCTACGAGCAGTACTTC. Protein product: CAISQEAYEQYF.

The chain recombines TRBV7-2 with TRBJ2-1; D possibly corresponds to TRBD2 (5 bases). The CDR3 length is 17 residues. Trimming took 4 bases from V and 0 from J, leaving 16 bases between them. CDR1 SGHTA and CDR2 FQGNSA come from the germline V gene. The CDR3 region has the DNA TGTGCCAGCAGCTCAACTCAGCGGCAAAGCTCCTACAATGAGCAGTTCTTC. This codes for CASSSTQRQSSYNEQFF.